The text below deals with one T cell receptor beta chain. The antigen remains undetermined. The data stem from a study of cytomegalovirus exposure and HLA in healthy donors. Whole-study results and caveats: Using the classifier, cytomegalovirus status was reportedly diagnosed with high specificity and sensitivity.

A multiplex PCR was run with 60 Vbeta primers and 13 Jbeta primers. Sequencing used immunoSEQ multiplex PCR; TCRdb keeps in-frame clones, though not all of them. The table shows 100,000 to 130,000 clones, with around 76% occurring only once. Germline CDR1 and CDR2: LNHDA and SQIVND (reference sequence). After removal of 7 bases from V and 2 bases from J, the junction contained 11 bases not matched to a gene. The CDR3 is 16 residues long. The V gene is TRBV19, the J gene TRBJ2-7; 10 bases are a match to TRBD1. Source material: PBMCs. The receptor was isolated from a man between 18 and 29 years old in good health and CMV-seronegative. The CDR3 reads CASMGTGVGGPYEQYF. CDR3 coding DNA: TGTGCCAGTATGGGGACAGGGGTGGGCGGCCCCTACGAGCAGTACTTC.